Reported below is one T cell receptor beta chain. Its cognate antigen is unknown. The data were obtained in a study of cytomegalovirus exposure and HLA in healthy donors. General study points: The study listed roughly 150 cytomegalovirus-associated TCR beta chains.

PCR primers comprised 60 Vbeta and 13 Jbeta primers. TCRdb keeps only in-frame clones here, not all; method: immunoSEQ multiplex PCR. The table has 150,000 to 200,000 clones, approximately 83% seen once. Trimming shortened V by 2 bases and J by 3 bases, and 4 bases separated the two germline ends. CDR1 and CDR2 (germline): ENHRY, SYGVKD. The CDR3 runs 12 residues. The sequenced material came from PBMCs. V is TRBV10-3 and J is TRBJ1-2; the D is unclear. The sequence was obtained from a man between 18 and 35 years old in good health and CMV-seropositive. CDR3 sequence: CAISEGYYGYTF. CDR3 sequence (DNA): TGTGCCATCAGTGAGGGCTACTATGGCTACACCTTC.